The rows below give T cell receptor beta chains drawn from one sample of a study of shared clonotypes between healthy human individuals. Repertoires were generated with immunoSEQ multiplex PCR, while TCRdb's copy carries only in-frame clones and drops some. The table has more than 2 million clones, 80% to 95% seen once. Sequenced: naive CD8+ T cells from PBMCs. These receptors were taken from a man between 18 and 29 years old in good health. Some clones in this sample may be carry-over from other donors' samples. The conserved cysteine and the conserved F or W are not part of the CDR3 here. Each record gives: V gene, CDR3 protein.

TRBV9 ASSVSGTSGRNTDTQY
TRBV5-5 ASSLLAGGWETQY
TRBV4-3 ASSQDREEDGRKNIQY
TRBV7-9 ASSSSSGLAYEQY
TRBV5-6 ASSLEGLAQF
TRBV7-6 ASSPVDRGWNQPQH
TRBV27 ASSSYSQPLHEQY
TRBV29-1 SVEIWQTNTEAF
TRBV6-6 ASSWDRGTDTQY
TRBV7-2 ASSLGQVYGQY
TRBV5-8 ASSLLGNQPQH
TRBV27 ASSLSLGASTEAF
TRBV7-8 ASSFPGLADYSYNEQF
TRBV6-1 ASSGKTEMYTEAF
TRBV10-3 AIKKTLESEQY
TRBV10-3 AISGQGTSSYEQY
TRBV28 ASSSLTSVSYEQY
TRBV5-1 ASSSYGQGGNIQY
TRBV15 ATSRGDITSGRHQETQY
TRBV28 ASSPGTDWNTIY
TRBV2 ASSLTGLRQPQH
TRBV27 ASSRREGPYEQY
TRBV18 ASSPEGGTARYEQY
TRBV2 ASSEALVSGTGAYEQY
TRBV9 ASSDSGRAGETQY
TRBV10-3 AIGGTSSSSYEQY